These T cell receptor beta chains were read from a single sample in a study of blood T cell repertoires in COVID-19. Generated by immunoSEQ multiplex PCR, the TCRdb table keeps only in-frame clones and is missing some. The table lists more than 15,000 clones, approximately 93% of them singletons, with 4.1% in the top ten. Material: peripheral blood. The receptors here all came from a woman between 50 and 59 years old with active COVID-19. CDR3s include the opening cysteine and the closing phenylalanine or tryptophan. The order of the fields is clone size, V gene, D gene, J gene, CDR3 DNA, CDR3 protein. D genes are given only for firm matches. Expanded clones get a size class; other rows say once, few or many, or leave the size out.

size: NA; V: TRBV9; D: TRBD2; J: TRBJ2-5; DNA: TGTGCCAGCAGCGTTTTCCCGTTAGCGGGTCAAGAGACCCAGTACTTC; CDR3: CASSVFPLAGQETQYF
size: few; V: TRBV5-4; D: NA; J: TRBJ2-7; DNA: TGTGCCAGCAGTTTTTCGCTCTCCGGAGGGCCTTCCTACGAGCAGTACTTC; CDR3: CASSFSLSGGPSYEQYF
size: NA; V: TRBV2; D: NA; J: TRBJ2-7; DNA: TGTGCCAGCAGTGAAGCCGGTGCGGGCTACGAGCAGTACTTC; CDR3: CASSEAGAGYEQYF
size: NA; V: TRBV27; D: TRBD2; J: TRBJ2-3; DNA: TGTGCCAGCAGCCCTAAAGGGGGTAGCGGGAGGGTTTCCCGGCTCACAGATACGCAGTATTTT; CDR3: CASSPKGGSGRVSRLTDTQYF
size: NA; V: TRBV7-8; D: TRBD1; J: TRBJ2-5; DNA: TGTGCCAGCAGAAGAGGACAGGGTGAAGAGACCCAGTACTTC; CDR3: CASRRGQGEETQYF
size: NA; V: TRBV28; D: NA; J: TRBJ2-2; DNA: TGTGCCAGCAGTTTATTATCAACAGGGAAAACCGGGGAGCTGTTTTTT; CDR3: CASSLLSTGKTGELFF
size: NA; V: TRBV4-1; D: NA; J: TRBJ2-7; DNA: TGCGCCAGCAGCCGAGACAGGTTTGGGGAGCAGTACTTC; CDR3: CASSRDRFGEQYF
size: NA; V: TRBV7-9; D: TRBD1; J: TRBJ2-5; DNA: TGTGCCAGCAGCGGGGGGACAGGGGGCAGAGAGACCCAGTACTTC; CDR3: CASSGGTGGRETQYF
size: once; V: TRBV2; D: NA; J: TRBJ2-7; DNA: TGTGCCAGCAGTGCAGATAGCGGCGCTTACGAGCAGTACTTC; CDR3: CASSADSGAYEQYF
size: NA; V: TRBV15; D: NA; J: TRBJ1-1; DNA: TGTGCCACCAGCAGAGATCAGGTGGGGGGCACTGAAGCTTTCTTT; CDR3: CATSRDQVGGTEAFF
size: NA; V: TRBV19; D: TRBD2; J: TRBJ2-5; DNA: TGTGCCAGTCGCAGGGGACTAGCGGGAGGATGGGAGACCCAGTACTTC; CDR3: CASRRGLAGGWETQYF
size: once; V: TRBV3-1/TRBV3-2; D: NA; J: TRBJ1-4; DNA: TGTGCCAGCAGCCCGAGGACAGTACGGAATGAAAAACTGTTTTTT; CDR3: CASSPRTVRNEKLFF
size: NA; V: TRBV27; D: NA; J: TRBJ2-7; DNA: TGTGCCAGCAGTCCCCCGATGGGAGGTAGCTTCTACGAGCAGTACTTC; CDR3: CASSPPMGGSFYEQYF